The present T cell receptor beta chain was sequenced within a study of blood T cells in healthy people across ages. Each donor gave around 9.6 milliliters of peripheral blood. For the second PCR, which ran for roughly 7 to 11 cycles, a sample-barcoded 5' primer and a J-beta primer mix were used. TCRdb recomputed calls from the 5' RACE reads with MiXCR, one row per CDR3 protein. This table has about 1,400,000 distinct CDR3 sequences, roughly 40% appearing once. This clonotype was detected a few times. Trimming cost V 0 bases and J 4 bases, with 17 bases left between them. The CDR3 has 16 amino acids. The germline CDR1 and CDR2 sequences are DFQATT and SNEGSKA (reference sequence).

The chain uses TRBV20-1 and TRBJ2-3; TRBD2 is a possible D gene (6 bases). The sample comprised blood. The receptor's source is a woman between 18 and 29 years old in good health. The CDR3 here is CSARDWRVEAADTQYF. The DNA for the CDR3 is TGCAGTGCTAGAGATTGGAGGGTGGAAGCCGCAGATACGCAGTATTTT.